This T cell receptor beta chain was retrieved from a study of neoadjuvant anti-PD-1 for oral cavity cancer. Whole-study context: Patients mostly received three to four biweekly nivolumab doses at 3 mg/kg before surgery.

A note on this clone: No antigen is known for it.

J gave up 9 bases and V 3 bases, and 9 bases lay outside the gene matches. CDR3 size: 15 residues. From germline, CDR1 is SGHAT and CDR2 FQNNGV. Broader study findings: Pretreatment Treg/Th17 ratio correlated inversely with post-treatment tumor clonality.

Time point described: after neoadjuvant nivolumab, at surgical resection. Data came from immunoSEQ multiplex PCR; TCRdb stores just in-frame clones and leaves some out. The sample includes about 14,000 clones, 65% to 80% of them seen just once. The chain combines TRBV11-2 with TRBJ1-5, with TRBD1 matching 9 bases. This TCR came from a person aged 40-85 years with oral cavity squamous cell carcinoma. Sequences were derived from PBMCs, sampled after nivolumab (anti-PD-1) treatment. The CDR3: CASSFSDRGIGPQHF. The CDR3 coding sequence is TGTGCCAGCAGCTTTAGTGACAGGGGGATTGGGCCCCAGCATTTT.